These 28 T cell receptor beta chains were all obtained from the same sample, sequenced in a study of shared clonotypes between healthy human individuals. CD8 cells regarded as naive lacked CD45RO, were positively chosen for CCR7, and omitted terminally differentiated effector memory CD45RA+ cells. Some clones are missing from TCRdb's copy, which holds only in-frame ones; the method was immunoSEQ multiplex PCR. Of millions of clones listed, 85% to 95% are singletons. Sequences were obtained from naive CD8+ T cells from PBMCs. The source is a man younger than 35 in good health. Some clones in this sample may be carry-over from other donors' samples.

V gene TRBV18 combines with J gene TRBJ1-5; D is possibly TRBD1 (6 bases). Germline CDR1 reads KGHSH; CDR2 reads LQKENI. This CDR3 is built from 16 residues. Trimming left V 4 bases short and J 6 bases short, with 19 bases between. The CDR3 is CASSLTRDITGQPQHF. The CDR3 nucleotides read TGTGCCAGCTCACTCACACGGGACATAACGGGTCAGCCCCAGCATTTT.

This sequence joins TRBV12-5 and TRBJ1-2, with D possibly being TRBD1 (6 bases). The CDR3 length is 13 residues. Germline values: CDR1 LGHNT, CDR2 FRNRAP. The V end was cut by 2 bases, the J end by 6 bases, with 10 bases between. In DNA form, the CDR3 reads TGTGCTAGTGGTTTGAACAGGGTCGATGGCTACACCTTC. It specifies CASGLNRVDGYTF.

The CDR3 loop reads CASSDGAMSSGELFF. The CDR3 DNA is TGCGCCAGCAGTGATGGAGCAATGAGCTCCGGGGAGCTGTTTTTT. The chain carries TRBV10-2 and TRBJ2-2; no clear D. The CDR3 totals 15 residues. Germline CDR1 is WSHSY and CDR2 is SAAADI. Trimming cost V 3 bases and J 6 bases, with 14 bases left between them.

The V call is TRBV27, the J call TRBJ1-1; D is possibly TRBD1 (5 bases). The germline CDR1 and CDR2 sequences are MNHEY and SMNVEV (reference sequence). There are 16 residues in the CDR3. V was cut by 4 bases and J by 5 bases, with 20 bases left in between. The CDR3 sequence is CASSSLGTGGSTEAFF. Here the CDR3 DNA reads TGTGCCAGCAGTTCTCTTGGTACAGGAGGATCGACTGAAGCTTTCTTT.

This chain links TRBV7-8 with TRBJ2-7; perhaps TRBD2 as D (6 bases). CDR3 length: 15 residues. Trimming left V 1 base short and J 4 bases short, with 14 bases between. The germline V gene encodes CDR1 SGHVS and CDR2 FQNEAQ. The CDR3 DNA reads TGTGCCAGCAGCTTAGAAGGGGACTGGTCATACGAGCAGTACTTC. Its protein is CASSLEGDWSYEQYF.

CDR3 nucleotides: TGCGCCAGCAGCCTCCGACGACAGGGGTATGGCTACACCTTC. As protein: CASSLRRQGYGYTF. The chain carries TRBV4-1 and TRBJ1-2; 8 nucleotides agree with TRBD1. Germline loops: CDR1 MGHRA, CDR2 YSYEKL. The CDR3 is 14 residues long. Trimming cost V 4 bases and J 5 bases; bases outside gene matches: 6.

Worth noting for this clone: The identical CDR3 is also encoded by other nucleotide sequences in the sample. The chain recombines TRBV7-9 with TRBJ2-1; 9 bases match TRBD2. CDR1 is SEHNR, CDR2 FQNEAQ, per germline (reference sequence). V lost 2 bases, J lost 7 bases, and 6 bases stayed unmatched. The CDR3 is 15 residues long. CDR3 protein: CASSLSGLAGNEQFF. DNA of the CDR3: TGTGCCAGCAGCTTATCAGGGCTAGCGGGGAATGAGCAGTTCTTC.

The chain has TRBV5-4 and TRBJ2-1; D call uncertain. Trimming stripped 4 bases from V and 9 bases from J, with 8 bases between. The germline V gene has CDR1 SGHNT and CDR2 YYREEE (reference sequence). This CDR3 spans 11 amino acids. CDR3 in amino acids: CASSPGREQFF. The CDR3 coding sequence is TGTGCCAGCAGCCCGGGCCGTGAGCAGTTCTTC.

This clone was observed a single time. V usage is TRBV9 and J usage is TRBJ2-3; 8 bases agree with TRBD2. The CDR3 has 17 residues. V trimming: 3 bases; J trimming: 0 bases; junction bases outside the gene matches: 9. Germline CDR1 SGDLS, CDR2 YYNGEE. CDR3 DNA: TGTGCCAGCAGCGGACAAGCGGGAGTGGTTAGCACAGATACGCAGTATTTT. This gives the protein CASSGQAGVVSTDTQYF.

The chain has TRBV7-9 and TRBJ1-1; 7 nucleotides align to TRBD1. The CDR3 sequence is 15 residues long. The J segment lost 4 bases and the V segment lost 0 bases, leaving 5 bases of the junction unmatched. Germline V gives CDR1 SEHNR, CDR2 FQNEAQ (reference sequence). In DNA, the CDR3 is TGTGCCAGCAGCTTAGCTACAGGGGCCCGCACTGAAGCTTTCTTT. Amino acids: CASSLATGARTEAFF.

The chain employs TRBV9 and TRBJ2-1; D is perhaps TRBD1 or TRBD2 (5 bases each). V gave up 3 bases and J gave up 1 base, with 20 bases separating them. This CDR3 spans 18 amino acids. Germline CDR1 reads SGDLS; CDR2 reads YYNGEE. The CDR3 coding sequence is TGTGCCAGCAGCGCGGGACCCCTACTGCCGAATTCCTACAATGAGCAGTTCTTC. Its protein is CASSAGPLLPNSYNEQFF.

This chain links TRBV28 with TRBJ2-7; 9 bases line up with TRBD1. With V trimmed by 6 bases and J by 5 bases, 5 bases remained unmatched. The length of the CDR3 is 13 residues. CDR1 is MDHEN and CDR2 is SYDVKM in the germline V gene. Written as DNA, the CDR3 is TGTGCCAGCAGCCTGGACAGGGGCGACGAGCAGTACTTC. Amino acids: CASSLDRGDEQYF.

As for this clone: The same CDR3 arises from other DNA sequences in this sample as well. The chain uses TRBV11-2 and TRBJ2-7, with D unresolved. Looked up from germline, CDR1 is SGHAT and CDR2 is FQNNGV. The V gene lost 6 bases and the J gene lost 4 bases, with 10 bases spanning the gap. The CDR3 totals 12 residues. CDR3 bases: TGTGCCAGCAGTTCCCCCTCGTACGAGCAGTACTTC. Amino acids: CASSSPSYEQYF.

To note about this clone: Other nucleotide sequences in the sample specify the same CDR3. CDR3 region: CASSANTGELFF. The CDR3 DNA sequence: TGTGCCAGTAGTGCAAACACCGGGGAGCTGTTTTTT. The rearrangement uses TRBV19 and TRBJ2-2; D call uncertain. The V gene lost 5 bases and the J gene lost 2 bases, with 3 bases spanning the gap. Germline V gene data show CDR1 as LNHDA and CDR2 as SQIVND (reference sequence). The CDR3 totals 12 residues.

The genes are TRBV9 and TRBJ1-1; TRBD1 matches at 8 bases. J gave up 0 bases and V 4 bases, and 8 bases lay outside the gene matches. The CDR3 length is 16 residues. The germline V gene has CDR1 SGDLS and CDR2 YYNGEE. DNA of the CDR3: TGTGCCAGCAGCCCGAGACAGGGGACCATGAACACTGAAGCTTTCTTT. This sequence encodes CASSPRQGTMNTEAFF.

The chain joins TRBV7-9 to TRBJ2-7; 9 nucleotides match TRBD1. Losses at the gene ends were 2 bases for V and 0 bases for J; bases not matched to a gene: 8. CDR1 is SEHNR, CDR2 FQNEAQ, per germline (reference sequence). This CDR3 is 17 amino acids long. CDR3 DNA: TGTGCCAGCAGCTTAAGACCGGGACAGGGTTACTCCTACGAGCAGTACTTC. Translated: CASSLRPGQGYSYEQYF.

The chain recombines TRBV28 with TRBJ2-7; 14 nucleotides match TRBD2. Per germline, CDR1 MDHEN and CDR2 SYDVKM. This CDR3 is built from 15 residues. J was trimmed by 5 bases and V by 5 bases; bases with no gene match: 5. The CDR3 loop is CASSQGLAGGHEQYF. The CDR3 DNA follows: TGTGCCAGCAGTCAAGGACTAGCGGGAGGACACGAGCAGTACTTC.

The chain recombines TRBV5-1 with TRBJ1-1; maybe TRBD1 (5 bases). Germline V CDR1 and CDR2: SGHRS, YFSETQ. This CDR3 region has 15 residues. Deletions cut 2 bases from V and 7 bases from J, with 18 bases between. This CDR3 reads CASSFNRMGTVEAFF. The CDR3 DNA is TGCGCCAGCAGCTTTAACCGCATGGGGACGGTTGAAGCTTTCTTT.

Turning to this clone: The same CDR3 is also encoded by other DNA sequences in this sample. This chain joins TRBV6-5 and TRBJ1-1; D unclear. This CDR3 is 12 amino acids long. V gave up 5 bases and J gave up 0 bases, with 4 bases separating them. The germline V gene encodes CDR1 MNHEY and CDR2 SVGAGI. CDR3 sequence reads: CASSSMNTEAFF. DNA of the CDR3: TGTGCCAGCAGTAGCATGAACACTGAAGCTTTCTTT.

On this clone itself: Germline is not matched at one junction end, which may reflect a read error. The chain is built from TRBV7-9 and TRBJ2-7; 9 positions agree with TRBD2. The CDR3 covers 12 residues. CDR1 is SEHNR, CDR2 FQNEAQ, per germline (reference sequence). The CDR3 here is CASSLGASGEVF. The CDR3 DNA follows: TGTGCCAGCAGCTTAGGGGCTAGCGGGGAGGTCTTC.

The chain couples TRBV9 to TRBJ2-4; no firm D call. The CDR3 extends over 16 amino acids. The V end lost 4 bases, the J end lost 3 bases, and 17 bases lay between the germline ends. Germline V gene lookup returns CDR1 SGDLS and CDR2 YYNGEE. The CDR3 DNA reads TGTGCCAGCAGCCCACTTAGTGGGGAACACAAAAACATTCAGTACTTC. It specifies CASSPLSGEHKNIQYF.

The chain links TRBV10-3 to TRBJ2-5; TRBD1 or TRBD2 may be the D gene (6 bases each). V was pared by 3 bases and J by 5 bases, with 19 bases between. CDR1 is ENHRY and CDR2 is SYGVKD in the germline V gene. The CDR3 length is 16 residues. CDR3 residues: CAISDVEGVTSETQYF. The CDR3 DNA follows: TGTGCCATCAGTGACGTGGAGGGGGTAACGTCGGAGACCCAGTACTTC.

The chain uses TRBV28 and TRBJ2-7; no reliable D call. The CDR3 spans 13 residues. Trimming removed 4 bases from V and 6 bases from J, with 13 bases in between. From germline, CDR1 is MDHEN and CDR2 SYDVKM. CDR3 in DNA: TGTGCCAGCAGTTCGTCCGCACTGGTCGAGCAGTACTTC. Amino acid sequence: CASSSSALVEQYF.

The rearrangement uses TRBV10-3 and TRBJ2-5; 7 positions match TRBD1. The germline V gene encodes CDR1 ENHRY and CDR2 SYGVKD. This CDR3 has 14 amino acids. V lost 10 bases to trimming and J lost 5 bases; unmatched junction nucleotides: 13. CDR3 sequence reads: CATISDGTVETQYF. The CDR3 DNA follows: TGTGCCACCATCTCGGATGGGACAGTGGAGACCCAGTACTTC.

This clone was counted a few times. This sample includes further DNA sequences coding for the same CDR3. This chain uses TRBV5-1 with TRBJ2-7, with 11 bases aligning to TRBD2. The CDR3 spans 14 residues. V lost 4 bases, J lost 3 bases, and 3 bases stayed unmatched. Germline CDR1 reads SGHRS; CDR2 reads YFSETQ. CDR3 coding DNA: TGCGCCAGCAGCCCCGGGACTAGCGGCTACGAGCAGTACTTC. Protein product: CASSPGTSGYEQYF. Together with reference TRBV5-1 and TRBJ2-7, the CDR3 gives the full variable domain: KAGVTQTPRYLIKTRGQQVTLSCSPISGHRSVSWYQQTPGQGLQFLFEYFSETQRNKGNFPGRFSGRQFSNSRSEMNVSTLELGDSALYLCASSPGTSGYEQYFGPGTRLTVT.

This chain joins TRBV7-2 and TRBJ2-2; 8 bases align to TRBD2. CDR1 and CDR2 (germline): SGHTA, FQGNSA. J was trimmed by 6 bases and V by 6 bases; bases with no gene match: 6. The CDR3 runs 14 residues. CDR3 residues: CASRPRAGAGELFF. The CDR3 DNA reads as TGTGCCAGCAGGCCACGAGCGGGAGCCGGGGAGCTGTTTTTT. Complete variable domain (other parts from reference TRBV7-2 and TRBJ2-2): GAGVSQSPSNKVTEKGKDVELRCDPISGHTALYWYRQSLGQGLEFLIYFQGNSAPDKSGLPSDRFSAERTGGSVSTLTIQRTQQEDSAVYLCASRPRAGAGELFFGEGSRLTVL.

V and J are TRBV27 and TRBJ2-2; D gene uncertain. The CDR3 is 12 amino acids. The V and J ends lost 5 bases and 6 bases respectively, with 7 bases between them. Per germline, CDR1 MNHEY and CDR2 SMNVEV (reference sequence). The CDR3 protein is CASSAAAGELFF. CDR3 in DNA: TGTGCCAGCAGTGCGGCGGCCGGGGAGCTGTTTTTT.

V and J are TRBV28 and TRBJ1-2; TRBD1 agrees at 7 bases. The CDR3 extends over 15 amino acids. Germline V lookup: CDR1 MDHEN, CDR2 SYDVKM. Trimming took 6 bases from V and 5 from J; bases not matched to a gene: 12. CDR3 residues: CASSVDRAQWYGYTF. CDR3 DNA sequence: TGTGCCAGCAGCGTCGACAGGGCTCAATGGTATGGCTACACCTTC.